This T cell receptor (beta chain) stems from a study of T cells in Graves' hyperthyroidism and ophthalmopathy. With respect to this clonotype: What it binds is not known.

It was RNA transcripts that yielded the amplified TCR beta CDR3 regions. The TCR CDR3 was amplified in a first-round RT-PCR using the HTBI primer set. TCRdb reprocessed the multiplex PCR reads with MiXCR, giving one entry per CDR3 protein. The sample holds roughly 360,000 distinct CDR3 sequences, approximately 12% seen once. Hyperthyroidism in the patients, aged 18 to 65, was newly diagnosed and under 2 months in duration. Reasons for excluding patients were uncontrolled infection, other autoimmune disease, pregnancy or lactation. Drawn at first hyperthyroidism diagnosis, the blood sample preceded any ophthalmopathy symptoms. Overall study results and limits: The majority of expanded thyroid clonotypes above 0.001 also appeared in blood.

The CDR3 runs 15 residues. V was clipped by 3 bases and J by 2 bases; unmatched bases: 3. The clonotype was recovered from a man aged 25-45 years with Graves' hyperthyroidism that later progressed to Graves' ophthalmopathy. The gene calls are TRBV12-3 or TRBV12-4 and TRBJ2-1; 8 bases line up with TRBD1. The sequenced material came from blood. CDR3 nucleotide sequence: TGTGCCAGCAGTTTCGGACAGGGAGCCTACAATGAGCAGTTCTTC. It translates to CASSFGQGAYNEQFF.